The 9 T cell receptor beta chains below all came from one sample that was sequenced in a study of cytomegalovirus exposure and HLA in healthy donors. Profiling relied on immunoSEQ multiplex PCR, and the TCRdb table lists in-frame clones only, not all of them. The sample holds some 250,000 clones, around 89% seen once. Material for sequencing was PBMCs. The source of these receptors is a woman under 30 in good health and CMV-seronegative.

Written as DNA, the CDR3 is TGCGCCAGCTTAGCGGGGGACGGACGCACAGATACGCAGTATTTT. Encoded protein: CASLAGDGRTDTQYF. This rearrangement joins TRBV5-1 to TRBJ2-3; 9 positions agree with TRBD2. The junction had 7 bases not matched to a gene; V was cut back by 7 bases and J by 1 base. The CDR3 is made up of 15 amino acids. CDR1 and CDR2 from the germline V gene are SGHRS and YFSETQ.

The chain combines TRBV5-1 with TRBJ1-3, with 7 nucleotides matching TRBD1. In germline, CDR1 is SGHRS, CDR2 YFSETQ. The CDR3 runs 15 residues. Germline trimming cut 0 bases from V and 4 bases from J; bases unmatched to any gene: 4. Here the CDR3 reads CASSLEPGQGNTIYF. The CDR3 region has the DNA TGCGCCAGCAGCTTGGAACCGGGACAGGGAAACACCATATATTTT.

The chain carries TRBV18 and TRBJ1-6; D is ambiguous. The germline V gene encodes CDR1 KGHSH and CDR2 LQKENI. Trimming cost V 1 base and J 0 bases, with 7 bases left between them. This CDR3 is 16 amino acids long. CDR3 loop: CASSPRTDSYNSPLHF. CDR3 in DNA: TGTGCCAGCTCACCACGTACAGACTCCTATAATTCACCCCTCCACTTT. Filled out from reference TRBV18 and TRBJ1-6, the complete variable domain reads NAGVMQNPRHLVRRRGQEARLRCSPMKGHSHVYWYRQLPEEGLKFMVYLQKENIIDESGMPKERFSAEFPKEGPSILRIQQVVRGDSAAYFCASSPRTDSYNSPLHFGNGTRLTVT.

This chain joins TRBV5-8 and TRBJ2-1, with 10 positions matching TRBD1. This CDR3 region has 16 residues. Per the germline V gene, CDR1 is SGHTS and CDR2 is YDEGEE. V gave up 0 bases and J gave up 5 bases; unmatched junction bases: 5. CDR3 residues: CASSLVGQGGHNEQFF. The CDR3 DNA follows: TGTGCCAGCAGCTTGGTCGGACAGGGGGGGCACAATGAGCAGTTCTTC.

V gene TRBV7-2 combines with J gene TRBJ1-1; 7 bases are a match to TRBD1. The CDR3 is 17 amino acids. Germline V gives CDR1 SGHTA, CDR2 FQGNSA. V was clipped by 2 bases and J by 8 bases; unmatched bases: 17. The CDR3 DNA follows: TGTGCCAGCAGCTTAATTGGGGTACAGGGGCCGGGTACAGAAGCTTTCTTT. It is translated as CASSLIGVQGPGTEAFF.

The chain has TRBV19 and TRBJ1-4; tentatively, D is TRBD1 (5 bases). CDR3 length equals 14 residues. V was cut by 5 bases and J by 8 bases, with 15 bases left in between. Germline V gives CDR1 LNHDA, CDR2 SQIVND (reference sequence). The CDR3 region is CASSPQGGGEKLFF. CDR3 DNA sequence: TGTGCCAGTAGTCCCCAGGGAGGAGGAGAAAAACTGTTTTTT.

This sequence joins TRBV7-2 and TRBJ2-1; the D is unclear. Trimming stripped 5 bases from V and 1 base from J, with 6 bases between. This CDR3 is 13 amino acids long. Germline V gives CDR1 SGHTA, CDR2 FQGNSA. DNA for the CDR3: TGTGCCAGCAGCGCCGGGTCCTACAATGAGCAGTTCTTC. Encoded protein: CASSAGSYNEQFF.

V gene TRBV7-9 combines with J gene TRBJ1-2, with a weak D call TRBD1 (5 bases). V was cut by 0 bases and J by 7 bases, with 15 bases left in between. This CDR3 has 15 amino acids. CDR1 and CDR2 from the germline V gene are SEHNR and FQNEAQ (reference sequence). The CDR3 region has the DNA TGTGCCAGCAGCTTAGCCCCCCAGGGACTGTTTGGCTACACCTTC. This translates into CASSLAPQGLFGYTF.

CDR3 DNA: TGTGCCAGCAGCTCGGCGGCGGGGACAGGGGGCAATCAGCCCCAGCATTTT. It yields the protein CASSSAAGTGGNQPQHF. The V and J genes are TRBV7-9 and TRBJ1-5; 10 nucleotides align to TRBD1. V gave up 4 bases and J gave up 2 bases; unmatched junction bases: 8. There are 17 residues in the CDR3. From germline, CDR1 is SEHNR and CDR2 FQNEAQ (reference sequence).